Listed here are 29 T cell receptor beta chains from one sample, sequenced in a study of blood T cell repertoires in COVID-19. Only in-frame clones appear in the TCRdb table, and some are missing; sequencing was by immunoSEQ multiplex PCR. The sample holds around 170,000 clones, approximately 90% seen once. Input material: peripheral blood. All receptors come from a man between 60 and 75 years old with acute or convalescent COVID-19.

The chain couples TRBV6-5 to TRBJ2-5; a possible D gene is TRBD2 (6 bases). Trimming pared 5 bases from V and 2 bases from J, leaving 15 bases between. The CDR3 runs to 15 residues. CDR1 MNHEY and CDR2 SVGAGI come from the germline V gene. The CDR3 here is CASSRLVPSQETQYF. The CDR3 nucleotides read TGTGCCAGCAGTCGACTAGTCCCTAGTCAAGAGACCCAGTACTTC.

The chain recombines TRBV10-3 with TRBJ2-1; tentatively, D is TRBD1 (5 bases). The CDR3 runs to 14 residues. Germline-derived CDR1 and CDR2 are ENHRY and SYGVKD. V lost 6 bases and J lost 3, with 12 bases in between. CDR3 protein: CAIRTDQNYNEQFF. Here the CDR3 DNA reads TGTGCCATCAGGACAGATCAAAACTACAATGAGCAGTTCTTC.

The CDR3 DNA reads as TGTGCCAGCAGCTTAGCCACCTTGGGGGCTTTAGGTGGAAACACCATATATTTT. Translated, it gives CASSLATLGALGGNTIYF. V and J are TRBV7-9 and TRBJ1-3, with a tentative D call TRBD1 (6 bases). V lost 0 bases and J lost 3, with 18 bases in between. The CDR3 spans 18 residues. The germline gives CDR1 SEHNR, CDR2 FQNEAQ (reference sequence).

The V call is TRBV27, the J call TRBJ1-1, with 9 bases fitting TRBD1. This CDR3 has 14 amino acids. Germline CDR1 reads MNHEY; CDR2 reads SMNVEV (reference sequence). V shed 6 bases and J 7 bases; nucleotides not matched to a gene: 9. The CDR3 spells CASRTNRGRGEAFF. CDR3 nucleotides: TGTGCCAGCAGAACTAACAGGGGGCGTGGTGAAGCTTTCTTT.

The gene calls are TRBV5-1 and TRBJ1-2; 8 bases map to TRBD1. There are 15 residues in the CDR3. J lost 1 base, V lost 2 bases, and 4 bases had no gene match. Germline values: CDR1 SGHRS, CDR2 YFSETQ. CDR3 bases: TGCGCCAGCAGCTTACGGACAGGGAATAACTATGGCTACACCTTC. It encodes CASSLRTGNNYGYTF.

The chain links TRBV6-2 or TRBV6-3 to TRBJ1-5; possible D gene TRBD1, 5 bases. The V end lost 4 bases, the J end lost 1 base, and 11 bases lay between the germline ends. The CDR3 is made up of 15 amino acids. From germline, CDR1 is MNHEY and CDR2 SVGEGT. The CDR3 bases are TGTGCCAGCAGTTTCCTCGGGGGAAGCAATCAGCCCCAGCATTTT. The encoded protein is CASSFLGGSNQPQHF.

The chain links TRBV11-3 to TRBJ2-1; TRBD2 aligns across 7 bases. The junction had 11 bases not matched to a gene; V was cut back by 3 bases and J by 6 bases. The CDR3 contains 16 residues. Germline-derived CDR1 and CDR2 are SGHNT and YENEEA. As DNA, the CDR3 is TGTGCCAGCAGCTTGCAGGTTGCGGGAGTTGCCAATGAGCAGTTCTTC. Its translation: CASSLQVAGVANEQFF.

The chain joins TRBV6-5 to TRBJ1-5; D is uncertain. There are 11 residues in the CDR3. With 4 bases removed from V and 9 bases from J, the gap between germline ends came to 7 bases. The V gene's germline CDR1 is MNHEY and CDR2 SVGAGI. As DNA, the CDR3 is TGTGCCAGCAGTTTCTTAGTGCCCCAGCATTTT. Amino acids: CASSFLVPQHF.

CDR3 in amino acids: CASSIQRGADTQYF. The CDR3 region has the DNA TGTGCCAGTAGTATTCAGCGGGGGGCAGATACGCAGTATTTT. The chain has TRBV19 and TRBJ2-3; 9 bases map to TRBD2. The CDR3 runs to 14 residues. Germline V lookup: CDR1 LNHDA, CDR2 SQIVND (reference sequence). Germline trimming cut 3 bases from V and 4 bases from J; bases unmatched to any gene: 2.

The V and J genes are TRBV7-2 and TRBJ1-2; 8 positions agree with TRBD1. After removal of 4 bases from V and 4 bases from J, the junction contained 14 bases not matched to a gene. The CDR3 extends over 17 amino acids. Germline V CDR1 and CDR2: SGHTA, FQGNSA. CDR3 sequence: CASSSSSWTGRSYGYTF. CDR3 DNA sequence: TGTGCCAGCAGCTCCTCATCCTGGACAGGGCGATCCTATGGCTACACCTTC.

The CDR3 reads CASDSGSTNEQFF. The CDR3 region has the DNA TGTGCCAGCGATAGCGGGAGTACCAATGAGCAGTTCTTC. The chain combines TRBV3-1 (or the pseudogene TRBV3-2) with TRBJ2-1, with TRBD2 matching over 9 bases. Germline CDR1 and CDR2: LGHDT and YNNKEL (reference sequence). V lost 8 bases and J lost 6; bases outside the gene matches: 5. This CDR3 region has 13 residues.

The V call is TRBV6-2 or TRBV6-3, the J call TRBJ1-2, with 7 nucleotides matching TRBD1. The CDR3 is made up of 14 amino acids. Germline CDR1 is MNHEY and CDR2 is SVGEGT. Trimming at V came to 2 bases and at J to 3 bases, leaving 3 bases not matched to a gene. The CDR3 bases are TGTGCCAGCAGTTACCTCGGGACAGACTATGGCTACACCTTC. It codes for CASSYLGTDYGYTF.

The chain carries TRBV7-9 and TRBJ1-2; D possibly corresponds to TRBD1 (6 bases). V was shortened by 5 bases and J by 13 bases, with 23 bases between the two germline ends. Germline V gives CDR1 SEHNR, CDR2 FQNEAQ (reference sequence). The CDR3 is 14 residues long. The CDR3 sequence is CASSNTQQGMESTF. The CDR3 DNA reads TGTGCCAGCAGCAATACCCAACAGGGAATGGAAAGCACCTTC.

This rearrangement joins TRBV11-2 to TRBJ2-7, with D possibly TRBD2 on 6 matching bases. The CDR3 has 14 residues. The germline gives CDR1 SGHAT, CDR2 FQNNGV. With 5 bases removed from V and 2 bases from J, the gap between germline ends came to 13 bases. The CDR3, as DNA: TGTGCCAGCAGCCGGGGGAATGGGCCCTACGAGCAGTACTTC. This encodes CASSRGNGPYEQYF.

The chain is built from TRBV9 and TRBJ1-2; 12 nucleotides match TRBD1. The V gene's germline CDR1 is SGDLS and CDR2 YYNGEE. With V trimmed by 0 bases and J by 6 bases, 3 bases remained unmatched. The CDR3 loop spans 15 amino acids. The CDR3 region has the DNA TGTGCCAGCAGCGTAGGGGGACAGGGGGCGAATGGCTACACCTTC. Protein product: CASSVGGQGANGYTF.

This clone was picked up a small number of times. The genes are TRBV10-1 and TRBJ1-1; 7 nucleotides match TRBD1. CDR1 WNHNN and CDR2 SYGVQD come from the germline V gene (reference sequence). V lost 0 bases and J lost 5; bases outside the gene matches: 6. This CDR3 has 15 amino acids. CDR3 DNA sequence: TGCGCCAGCAGTGAGTCAAGGGGGCCTTGGACTGAAGCTTTCTTT. It encodes CASSESRGPWTEAFF.

This clone came up once. The chain employs TRBV7-2 and TRBJ2-4; D unresolved. CDR3 length: 19 amino acids. With 0 bases removed from V and 3 bases from J, the gap between germline ends came to 21 bases. The V gene's germline CDR1 is SGHTA and CDR2 FQGNSA. The CDR3 loop reads CASSLATATNSPSKNIQYF. CDR3 DNA sequence: TGTGCCAGCAGCTTAGCCACAGCCACAAACTCCCCAAGCAAAAACATTCAGTACTTC. Based on the CDR3 plus reference TRBV7-2 and TRBJ2-4, the full variable domain is GAGVSQSPSNKVTEKGKDVELRCDPISGHTALYWYRQSLGQGLEFLIYFQGNSAPDKSGLPSDRFSAERTGGSVSTLTIQRTQQEDSAVYLCASSLATATNSPSKNIQYFGAGTRLSVL.

This sequence joins TRBV10-3 and TRBJ2-1, with 7 bases identical to TRBD1. Trimming at V came to 7 bases and at J to 8 bases, leaving 20 bases not matched to a gene. CDR1 is ENHRY, CDR2 SYGVKD, per germline. The CDR3 has 17 residues. CDR3 sequence reads: CAITSSQQGNIGDEQFF. The CDR3 DNA sequence: TGTGCCATCACCTCTTCCCAACAGGGGAATATAGGGGATGAGCAGTTCTTC.

V gene TRBV25-1 combines with J gene TRBJ2-7; D unresolved. With 10 bases removed from V and 1 base from J, the gap between germline ends came to 5 bases. This CDR3 has 10 residues. CDR1 MGHDK and CDR2 SYGVNS come from the germline V gene. CDR3 coding DNA: TGTGCCACCGAGTCCTACGAGCAGTACTTC. This gives the protein CATESYEQYF.

The chain carries TRBV7-2 and TRBJ2-1, with TRBD2 matching 9 bases. Per the germline V gene, CDR1 is SGHTA and CDR2 is FQGNSA. The ends lost 3 bases at V and 3 bases at J; junction bases unmatched: 6. The CDR3 contains 16 residues. Here the CDR3 reads CASSFPAGGVYNEQFF. The CDR3 DNA is TGTGCCAGCAGCTTCCCCGCGGGAGGGGTCTACAATGAGCAGTTCTTC.

This chain connects TRBV14 to TRBJ1-1; tentatively, D is TRBD1 (5 bases). CDR1 and CDR2 from the germline V gene are SGHDN and FVKESK. This CDR3 has 15 residues. Between the trimmed V and J ends, which lost 1 base and 0 bases, there was a span of 9 bases. CDR3 sequence: CASSQVAGMNTEAFF. CDR3 nucleotides: TGTGCCAGCAGCCAAGTAGCAGGGATGAACACTGAAGCTTTCTTT.

The chain recombines TRBV10-1 with TRBJ2-6, with TRBD1 as a possible D gene (6 bases). V was clipped by 10 bases and J by 2 bases, with 18 bases between them. Germline lookup yields CDR1 WNHNN and CDR2 SYGVQD (reference sequence). The CDR3 sequence is 16 residues long. The CDR3 region is CATEKLNRAGANVLTF. CDR3 DNA: TGCGCCACGGAGAAACTAAACAGGGCTGGGGCCAACGTCCTGACTTTC.

This clone came up a few times. The genes are TRBV7-9 and TRBJ1-5; no clear D gene. Trimming pared 1 base from V and 2 bases from J, leaving 9 bases between. Germline-derived CDR1 and CDR2 are SEHNR and FQNEAQ (reference sequence). The CDR3 sequence is 15 residues long. The CDR3 loop is CASSLGAAGNQPQHF. CDR3 coding DNA: TGTGCCAGCAGCTTAGGGGCAGCCGGCAATCAGCCCCAGCATTTT.

This chain joins TRBV18 and TRBJ2-7; 9 positions match TRBD1. This CDR3 has 15 residues. With V trimmed by 6 bases and J by 4 bases, 10 bases remained unmatched. Germline lookup yields CDR1 KGHSH and CDR2 LQKENI. The CDR3: CASSSTGQGVYEQYF. The CDR3 nucleotides are TGTGCCAGCTCGAGCACGGGACAGGGTGTGTACGAGCAGTACTTC.

The V gene is TRBV3-1 (or the pseudogene TRBV3-2), the J gene TRBJ1-2, with D perhaps TRBD1 (5 bases). V was shortened by 0 bases and J by 7 bases, with 15 bases between the two germline ends. The CDR3 runs to 15 residues. CDR1 is LGHDT, CDR2 YNNKEL, per germline (reference sequence). In DNA form, the CDR3 reads TGTGCCAGCAGCCAAGATCTGGGGGGAGTTGGTGGCTACACCTTC. It translates to CASSQDLGGVGGYTF.

This clone was detected only once. The rearrangement joins TRBV7-3 to TRBJ2-1, with 7 bases fitting TRBD2. The V gene's germline CDR1 is SGHTA and CDR2 FQGTGA. Trimming took 6 bases from V and 3 from J; bases not matched to a gene: 5. This CDR3 contains 14 residues. The CDR3 DNA is TGTGCCAGCAGTCAAACGGGAGGCTACAATGAGCAGTTCTTC. Protein product: CASSQTGGYNEQFF.

The chain carries TRBV11-3 and TRBJ2-3; the D is unclear. This CDR3 spans 13 amino acids. With 1 base removed from V and 6 bases from J, the gap between germline ends came to 8 bases. The germline V gene encodes CDR1 SGHNT and CDR2 YENEEA. This chain's CDR3 is CASSLGPEDTQYF. Here the CDR3 DNA reads TGTGCCAGCAGCTTAGGTCCGGAGGATACGCAGTATTTT.

This clone appeared a single time. The chain recombines TRBV9 with TRBJ1-1; D unresolved. The CDR3 covers 17 residues. Germline V gene sequence: CDR1 SGDLS, CDR2 YYNGEE. Trimming stripped 0 bases from V and 3 bases from J, with 18 bases between. The CDR3 sequence is CASSVVPWPGGHTEAFF. CDR3 bases: TGTGCCAGCAGCGTAGTTCCTTGGCCGGGAGGGCACACTGAAGCTTTCTTT.

The V call is TRBV3-1 (or the pseudogene TRBV3-2), the J call TRBJ2-3, with TRBD1 identical over 7 bases. Germline CDR1 is LGHDT and CDR2 is YNNKEL (reference sequence). V gave up 4 bases and J gave up 2 bases; unmatched junction bases: 12. This CDR3 is built from 17 residues. The CDR3 protein is CASSPGTAFPYTDTQYF. The CDR3 DNA reads TGTGCCAGCAGCCCCGGGACAGCCTTCCCTTACACAGATACGCAGTATTTT.